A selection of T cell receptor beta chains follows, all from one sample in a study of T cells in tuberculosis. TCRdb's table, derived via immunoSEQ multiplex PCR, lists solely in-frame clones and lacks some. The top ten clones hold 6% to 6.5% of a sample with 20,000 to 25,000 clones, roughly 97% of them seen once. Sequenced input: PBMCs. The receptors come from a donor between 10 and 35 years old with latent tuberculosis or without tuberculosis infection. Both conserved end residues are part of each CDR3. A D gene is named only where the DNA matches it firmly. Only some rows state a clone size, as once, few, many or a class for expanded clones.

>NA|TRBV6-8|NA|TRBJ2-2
TGTGCCAGCAGCAAGGGGGGGTCGGTCGCGAACACCGGGGAGCTGTTTTTT
CASSKGGSVANTGELFF
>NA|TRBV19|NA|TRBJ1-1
TGTGCCAGTAGTATCGACAGCATGAACACTGAAGCTTTCTTT
CASSIDSMNTEAFF
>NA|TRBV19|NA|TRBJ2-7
TGTGCCAGTAGTATGGCTCAGGGGCCCCGCTCCTACGAGCAGTACTTC
CASSMAQGPRSYEQYF
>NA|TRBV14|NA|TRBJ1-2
TGTGCCAGCAGCCAAGTCTTAGGCGGCGGCTACACCTTC
CASSQVLGGGYTF
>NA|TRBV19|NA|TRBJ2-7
TGTGCCAGTAGCTGGAGAGGGGGCTCCTACGAGCAGTACTTC
CASSWRGGSYEQYF
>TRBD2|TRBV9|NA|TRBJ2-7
TGTGCCAGCAGCGTAGGGGCTAGCGGGGGGAACGAGCAGTACTTC
CASSVGASGGNEQYF
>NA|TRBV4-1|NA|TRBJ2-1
TGCGCCAGCAGCCAAGTGAGCAATGAGCAGTTCTTC
CASSQVSNEQFF
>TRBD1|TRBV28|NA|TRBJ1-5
TGTGCCAGCAGTTTGCTGCAGGGGGCCATTAGCAATCAGCCCCAGCATTTT
CASSLLQGAISNQPQHF
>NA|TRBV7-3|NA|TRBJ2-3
TGTGCCAGCAGCGAAATGGGGAGCCTGACACGGGAGGATACGCAGTATTTT
CASSEMGSLTREDTQYF
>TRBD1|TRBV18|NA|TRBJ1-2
TGTGCCAGCTCACCTCAGGGGGAGAATGGCTACACCTTC
CASSPQGENGYTF
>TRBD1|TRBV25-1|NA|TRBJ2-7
TGTGCCAGCAGTGCTCTCACCGGGACAGGGGGCCCCGAGCAGTACTTC
CASSALTGTGGPEQYF
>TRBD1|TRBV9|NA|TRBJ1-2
TGTGCCAGCAGCGCGGGACAGGGGGGTGGCTACACCTTC
CASSAGQGGGYTF
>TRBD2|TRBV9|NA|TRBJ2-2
TGTGCCAGCAGCGGGGTAGCGGGATATTCCGGGGAGCTGTTTTTT
CASSGVAGYSGELFF
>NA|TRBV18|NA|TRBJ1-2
TGTGCCAGCTCACCAGTCTGGACTTCGGTGGAGTATGGCTACACCTTC
CASSPVWTSVEYGYTF
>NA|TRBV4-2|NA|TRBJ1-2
TGTGCCAGCAGCCAAGCTACGGACTCGAGCTATGGCTACACCTTC
CASSQATDSSYGYTF
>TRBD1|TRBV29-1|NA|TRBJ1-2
TGCAGCGTAGGGACAGGGTATGGCTACACCTTC
CSVGTGYGYTF
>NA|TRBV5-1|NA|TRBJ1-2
TGCGCCAGCAGCCTTGGGGCGACAGCTAACTATGGCTACACCTTC
CASSLGATANYGYTF
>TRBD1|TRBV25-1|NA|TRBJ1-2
TGTGCCAGCAGTGGGCGGGGACAGGGCTATGGCTACACCTTC
CASSGRGQGYGYTF
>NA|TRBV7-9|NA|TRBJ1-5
TGTGCCAGCAGCTCGACGGGTAATCAGCCCCAGCATTTT
CASSSTGNQPQHF
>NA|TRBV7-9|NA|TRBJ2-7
TGTGCCAGCAGCTTTTACCAGGGTGGCGAGCAGTACTTC
CASSFYQGGEQYF
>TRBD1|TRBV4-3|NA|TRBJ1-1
TGCGCCAGCAGCGTAGGAGACAGGGGCGTTGAAGCTTTCTTT
CASSVGDRGVEAFF
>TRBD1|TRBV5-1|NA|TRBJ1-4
TGCGCCAGCCAGACAGGGGGAAACGAAAAACTGTTTTTT
CASQTGGNEKLFF
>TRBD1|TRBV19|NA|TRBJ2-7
TGTGCCAGTACTGTAGGCAGGGGGCTAGGAGAGCAGTACTTC
CASTVGRGLGEQYF
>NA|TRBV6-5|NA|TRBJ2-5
TGTGCCAGCAGCCCCGATACCTTCGGGACCCAGTACTTC
CASSPDTFGTQYF
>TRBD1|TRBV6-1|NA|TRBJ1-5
TGTGCCAGCAGAACCGGGACAGGCGGCCCTCAGCCCCAGCATTTT
CASRTGTGGPQPQHF
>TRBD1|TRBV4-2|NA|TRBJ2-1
TGTGCCAGCAGCCACCCCTCGGGACAGGGCCCTGCAGGGGATTCCTACAATGAGCAGTTCTTC
CASSHPSGQGPAGDSYNEQFF
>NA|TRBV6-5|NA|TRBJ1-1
TGTGCCAGCAGCCCTATCGGACAGAAAGAAGCTTTCTTT
CASSPIGQKEAFF
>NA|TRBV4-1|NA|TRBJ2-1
TGCGCCAGCAGCCAAGTTACGGGGAGCTCCTACAATGAGCAGTTCTTC
CASSQVTGSSYNEQFF
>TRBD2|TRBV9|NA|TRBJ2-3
TGTGCCAGCACCCTCGGACTAGGGACAGATACGCAGTATTTT
CASTLGLGTDTQYF
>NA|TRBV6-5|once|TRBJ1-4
TGTGCCAGCAGTCGAGACAGCGCAACTAATGAAAAACTGTTTTTT
CASSRDSATNEKLFF
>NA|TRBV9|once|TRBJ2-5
TGTGCCAGCAGCGTAGAACCACTAGGGGAGACCCAGTACTTC
CASSVEPLGETQYF
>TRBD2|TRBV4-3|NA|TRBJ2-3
TGCGCCAGCAGCCAAGGAGGAGTAGCGGGGGTGGGCACAGATACGCAGTATTTT
CASSQGGVAGVGTDTQYF
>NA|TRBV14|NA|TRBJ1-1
TGTGCCAGCAGCCAAGATTATTTTTCCCGATCCCCGAGGACTGAAGCTTTCTTT
CASSQDYFSRSPRTEAFF
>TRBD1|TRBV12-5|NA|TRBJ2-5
TGTGCTAGTGGCCCCGACAGGGAAGAGACCCAGTACTTC
CASGPDREETQYF
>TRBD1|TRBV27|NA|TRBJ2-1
TGTGCCAGCAATACCGGGACAGGGGGCGACGATGAGCAGTTCTTC
CASNTGTGGDDEQFF
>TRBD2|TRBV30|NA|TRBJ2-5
TGTGCCTGGAGTGTATTAGCGGGGGCTGAGACCCAGTACTTC
CAWSVLAGAETQYF
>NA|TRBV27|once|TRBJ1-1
TGTGCCAGCAGTTTATTCAGGGGGAACACTGAAGCTTTCTTT
CASSLFRGNTEAFF
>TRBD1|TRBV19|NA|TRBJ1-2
TGTGCCAGTAGTATTGTTTTCGGTCGGACAGGAACCTATGGCTACACCTTC
CASSIVFGRTGTYGYTF
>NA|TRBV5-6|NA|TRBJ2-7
TGTGCCAGCAGCTCGCGGGGTGGACAGGCTATCTACGAGCAGTACTTC
CASSSRGGQAIYEQYF
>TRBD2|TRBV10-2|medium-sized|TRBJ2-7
TGCGCCAGCAGAATAGCGGGAGAGGGCTCCTACGAGCAGTACTTC
CASRIAGEGSYEQYF
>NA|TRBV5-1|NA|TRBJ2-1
TGCGCCAGCAGCGTCCAGGTGGATGAGCAGTTCTTC
CASSVQVDEQFF
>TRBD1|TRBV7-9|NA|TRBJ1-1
TGTGCCAGCAGACTGGCAGGGGGGAACACTGAAGCTTTCTTT
CASRLAGGNTEAFF